This T cell receptor (beta chain) was recorded in a study of neurological immune-mediated disorders. This CDR3 region has 16 residues. The junction had 6 bases not matched to a gene; V was cut back by 3 bases and J by 1 base. Looked up from germline, CDR1 is KGHDR and CDR2 is SFDVKD. Via MiXCR, TCRdb re-called the 5' RACE reads, giving one row per CDR3 protein. The sample consists of around 18,000 distinct CDR3 sequences, around a quarter of them appearing once. This clonotype was counted at least ten times. The chain couples TRBV24-1 to TRBJ2-3, with TRBD2 matching over 7 bases. Sequencing input: PBMCs. The TCR was taken from a man aged 45 to 65 with HTLV-1-associated myelopathy (HAM/TSP). The CDR3 DNA sequence: TGTGCCACCAGTGATAAGGCGGCGGGGGGCACAGATACGCAGTATTTT. Its translation is CATSDKAAGGTDTQYF.